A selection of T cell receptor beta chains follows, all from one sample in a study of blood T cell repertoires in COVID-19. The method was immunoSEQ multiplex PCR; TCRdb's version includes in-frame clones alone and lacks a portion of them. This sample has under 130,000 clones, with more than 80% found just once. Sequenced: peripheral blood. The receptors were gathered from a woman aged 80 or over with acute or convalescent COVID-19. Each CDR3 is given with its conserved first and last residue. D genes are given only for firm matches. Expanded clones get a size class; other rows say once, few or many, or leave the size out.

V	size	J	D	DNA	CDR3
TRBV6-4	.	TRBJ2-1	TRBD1	TGTGCCAGCAGCCCCGGGACAGCCCCCTACAATGAGCAGTTCTTC	CASSPGTAPYNEQFF
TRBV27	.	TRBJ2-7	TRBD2	TGTGCCAGCAGCGGGACTAGCGGGGGCTACGAGCAGTACTTC	CASSGTSGGYEQYF
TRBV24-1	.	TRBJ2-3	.	TGTGCCACCAGTGATCCCCCTACAGATACGCAGTATTTT	CATSDPPTDTQYF
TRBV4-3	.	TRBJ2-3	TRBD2	TGCGCCAGCAGCCAAGAACGAGGGACTAGAGCAGATACGCAGTATTTT	CASSQERGTRADTQYF
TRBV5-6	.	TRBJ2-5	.	TGTGCCAGCCACAGAACCACGGGACTCCTCTGGGAGACCCAGTACTTC	CASHRTTGLLWETQYF
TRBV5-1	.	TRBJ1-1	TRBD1	TGCGCCAGCAGCTCCGGACAGGGGGGTTCAGGCACTGAAGCTTTCTTT	CASSSGQGGSGTEAFF
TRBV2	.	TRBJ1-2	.	TGTGCCAGCAGTGAAGCGCCGGGAATTACTAACTATGGCTACACCTTC	CASSEAPGITNYGYTF
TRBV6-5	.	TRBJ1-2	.	TGTGCCAGCAGCAAAGGACAGTCTAACTATGGCTACACCTTC	CASSKGQSNYGYTF
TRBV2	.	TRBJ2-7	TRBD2	TGTGCCAGCACCGGGGGGGGAAAAAACATCTACGAGCAGTACTTC	CASTGGGKNIYEQYF
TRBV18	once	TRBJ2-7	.	TGTGCCAGCTCACCTCTAGGTGTGGGCTCCTACGAGCAGTACTTC	CASSPLGVGSYEQYF
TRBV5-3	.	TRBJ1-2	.	TGTGCCAGAAGCTTGACAGGTCGAGGCTACACCTTC	CARSLTGRGYTF
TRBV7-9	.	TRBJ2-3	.	TGTGCCAGCAGCTTAACCCCAGTTAACACAGATACGCAGTATTTT	CASSLTPVNTDTQYF
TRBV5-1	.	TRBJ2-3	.	TGCGCCAGCAGCTTGGTTAACGGGGAAGTAGATACGCAGTATTTT	CASSLVNGEVDTQYF
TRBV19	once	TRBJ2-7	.	TGTGCCAGTAGTATGAGCCGACAGCCCGGCTCCTACGAGCAGTACTTC	CASSMSRQPGSYEQYF
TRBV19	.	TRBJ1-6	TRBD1	TGTGCCAGTAGTGAGGGGGACAGGGGTAATTCACCCCTCCACTTT	CASSEGDRGNSPLHF
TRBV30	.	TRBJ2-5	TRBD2	TGTGCCTGGACGGGGGGTGAGACCCAGTACTTC	CAWTGGETQYF
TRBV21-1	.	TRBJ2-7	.	TGTGCCACCTACGAAGAAAGAGGCTACGAGCAGTACTTC	CATYEERGYEQYF
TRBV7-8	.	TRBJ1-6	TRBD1	TGTGCCAGCAGCTTAGTAGGGGGCGCGGGGTTTAAGTCACCCCTCCACTTT	CASSLVGGAGFKSPLHF
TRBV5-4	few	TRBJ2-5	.	TGTGCCAGCAGCTTGGCGGGTAGCTCGGCAGAGACCCAGTACTTC	CASSLAGSSAETQYF
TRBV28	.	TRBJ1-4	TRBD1	TGTGCCAGCAGTTCACAGGGGTTTGGTAATGAAAAACTGTTTTTT	CASSSQGFGNEKLFF
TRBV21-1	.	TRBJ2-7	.	TGTGCCAACTCAGCTCCCTGGGACAGGGAATACGAGCAGTACTTC	CANSAPWDREYEQYF
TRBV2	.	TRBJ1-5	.	TGTGCCAGCAGTGGACCCGGGACAAGTTATAGCAATCAGCCCCAGCATTTT	CASSGPGTSYSNQPQHF
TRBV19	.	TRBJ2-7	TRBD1	TGTGCCAGTAGTAATTCCGGGACAGGGTTGTGGGAGCAGTACTTC	CASSNSGTGLWEQYF
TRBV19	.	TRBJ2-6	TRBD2	TGTGCCAGTACCCCACCGTGGCCTAGCGGGGGGGCGTTTGGGGCCAACGTCCTGACTTTC	CASTPPWPSGGAFGANVLTF
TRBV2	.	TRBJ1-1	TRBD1	TGTGCCAGCACCCAAGGGAGGGACAGGGGTAGAAAGAACACTGAAGCTTTCTTT	CASTQGRDRGRKNTEAFF
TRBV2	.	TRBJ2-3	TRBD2	TGTGCCAGCAGGGGACGGGACTACACAGATACGCAGTATTTT	CASRGRDYTDTQYF
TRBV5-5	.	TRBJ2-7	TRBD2	TGTGCCAGCAGCTTGCGATGGGCGGGGGACGAGCAGTACTTC	CASSLRWAGDEQYF
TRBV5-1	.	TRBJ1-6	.	TGCGCCAGCAGCTCCGGTGGGGGGGCTAATTCACCCCTCCACTTT	CASSSGGGANSPLHF
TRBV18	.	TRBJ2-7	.	TGTGCCAGCTCACCAGTCACTGGCGAGCAGTACTTC	CASSPVTGEQYF
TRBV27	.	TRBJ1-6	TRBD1	TGTGCCAGCAGTTACGGGACAGGGAATTCACCCCTCCACTTT	CASSYGTGNSPLHF
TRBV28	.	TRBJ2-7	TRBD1	TGTGCCAGCAGTTTAAACAGGGGGTACGAGCAGTACTTC	CASSLNRGYEQYF
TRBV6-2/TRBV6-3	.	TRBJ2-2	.	TGTGCCAGCAGTTACCTCTCGGACAGCCCCGGGGAGCTGTTTTTT	CASSYLSDSPGELFF
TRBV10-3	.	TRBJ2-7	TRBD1	TGTGCCATCAGCGGACAGGGCTACGAGCAGTACTTC	CAISGQGYEQYF
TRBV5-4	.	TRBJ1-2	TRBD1	TGTGCCAGCAGCTTGTTTGGACAGGGGATGAGTGGCTACACCTTC	CASSLFGQGMSGYTF
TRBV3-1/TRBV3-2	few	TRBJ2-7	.	TGTGCCAGCAGCCAAGCCCAGGGCGCCGCAGGCAGGAAGGCCTACGAGCAGTACTTC	CASSQAQGAAGRKAYEQYF
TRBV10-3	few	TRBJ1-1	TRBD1	TGTGCCATCGGATGGAGACAGGGGAACACTGAAGCTTTCTTT	CAIGWRQGNTEAFF
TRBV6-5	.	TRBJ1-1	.	TGTGCCAGCGGAAAAGGGGGCACTGAAGCTTTCTTT	CASGKGGTEAFF
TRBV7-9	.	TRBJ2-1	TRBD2	TGTGCCAGCAGCTTAGCCCTGGGACTAGCGGGGTACAATGAGCAGTTCTTC	CASSLALGLAGYNEQFF
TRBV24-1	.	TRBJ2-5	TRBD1	TGTGCCACCAGTGATCAAGGGACAGGGCCCCAAGAGACCCAGTACTTC	CATSDQGTGPQETQYF
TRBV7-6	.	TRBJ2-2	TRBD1	TGTGCCAGCAGCTTAGCGCGGGCAGGGGGCTTCGGGGAGCTGTTTTTT	CASSLARAGGFGELFF
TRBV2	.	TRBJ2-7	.	TGTGCCAGCAGTGAAGGTAGAGGGGGAAACTCCTACGAGCAGTACTTC	CASSEGRGGNSYEQYF
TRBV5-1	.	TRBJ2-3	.	TGCGCCAGCAGCTTGGGTCTAGGCTTCTCGAGTTCAGATACGCAGTATTTT	CASSLGLGFSSSDTQYF
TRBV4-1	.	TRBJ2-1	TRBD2	TGCGCCAGCAGCCAAGTAGTAACGGGACTAGGAGGTAATGAGCAGTTCTTC	CASSQVVTGLGGNEQFF
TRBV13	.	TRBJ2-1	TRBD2	TGTGCCAGCAGCTTAAGCGGGGATTACAATGAGCAGTTCTTC	CASSLSGDYNEQFF
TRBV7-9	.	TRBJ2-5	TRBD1	TGTGCCAGCAGCTTGAAAGGACAGGTCCAAGAGACCCAGTACTTC	CASSLKGQVQETQYF
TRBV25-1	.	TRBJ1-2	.	TGTGCCAGCAGTCTGGGGGCGTATGGCTACACCTTC	CASSLGAYGYTF
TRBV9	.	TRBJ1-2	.	TGTGCCAGCAGCGTAGAAGGGAGGGATAGGAATGGCTACACCTTC	CASSVEGRDRNGYTF
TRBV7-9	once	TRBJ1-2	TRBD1	TGTGCCAGCAGGTTAGACAGGGGCCCTACTGGAGGCTACACCTTC	CASRLDRGPTGGYTF
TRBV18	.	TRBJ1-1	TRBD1	TGTGCCAGCTCACCAACCGGGACAGGTGTTGAAGCTTTCTTT	CASSPTGTGVEAFF
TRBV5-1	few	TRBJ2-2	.	TGCGCCAGCAGCTTGTCGGACCGGGGGACCGGGGAGCTGTTTTTT	CASSLSDRGTGELFF
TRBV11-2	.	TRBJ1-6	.	TGTGCCAGCAGCTCACAGGGCCCATCTTCACCCCTCCACTTT	CASSSQGPSSPLHF